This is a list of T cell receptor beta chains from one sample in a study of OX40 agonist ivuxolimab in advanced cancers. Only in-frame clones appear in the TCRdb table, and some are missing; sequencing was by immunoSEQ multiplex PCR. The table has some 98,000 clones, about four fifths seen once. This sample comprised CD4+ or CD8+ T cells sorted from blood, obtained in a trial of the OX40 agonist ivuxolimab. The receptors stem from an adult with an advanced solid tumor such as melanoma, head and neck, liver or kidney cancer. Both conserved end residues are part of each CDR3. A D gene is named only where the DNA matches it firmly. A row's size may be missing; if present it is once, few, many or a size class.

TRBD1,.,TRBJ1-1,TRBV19,CASSMLTGGANTEAFF
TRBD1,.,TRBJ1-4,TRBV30,CAWSVGAGGYEKLFF
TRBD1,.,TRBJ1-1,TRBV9,CASSRQGMRNTEAFF
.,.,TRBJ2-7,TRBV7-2,CASSLAAVYEQYF
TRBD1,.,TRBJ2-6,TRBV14,CASSPGQGERFSGANVLTF
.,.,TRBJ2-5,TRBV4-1,CASSQTTSDGGTQYF
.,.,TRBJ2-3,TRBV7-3,CASSLVSSDTQYF
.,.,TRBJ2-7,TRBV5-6,CASSFRRLGSSPYEQYF
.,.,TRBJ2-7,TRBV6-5,CASSYSTAQANYEQYF
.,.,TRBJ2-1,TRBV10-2,CASSVSSGSSYNEQFF
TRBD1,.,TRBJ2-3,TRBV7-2,CASRRTGTDTQYF
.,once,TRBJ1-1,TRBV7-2,CASSLGGEGRTEAFF
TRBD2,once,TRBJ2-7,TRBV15,CATSRDPPGGPSYEQYF
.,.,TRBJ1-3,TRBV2,CASTEGVADGNTIYF
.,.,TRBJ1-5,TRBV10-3,CASGVHVESQPQHF
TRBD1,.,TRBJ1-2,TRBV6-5,CASSQGQSYGYTF
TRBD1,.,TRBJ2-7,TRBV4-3,CASSPRDSYEQYF
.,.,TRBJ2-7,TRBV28,CASSSSGTPFYEQYF
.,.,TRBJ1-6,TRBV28,CASSNLRGGRMSPLHF
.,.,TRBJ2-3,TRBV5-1,CASSLPGGAPGDTQYF
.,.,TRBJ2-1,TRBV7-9,CASSLTGAEQFF
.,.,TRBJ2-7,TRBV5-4,CASSLEGRGYEQYF
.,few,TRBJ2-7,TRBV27,CASPWASSYEQYF
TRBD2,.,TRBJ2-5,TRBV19,CASSTRTSGTAKEETQYF
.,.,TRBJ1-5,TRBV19,CTSSPPRELSNQPQHF
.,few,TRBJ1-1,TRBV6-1,CASSMAGRAFF
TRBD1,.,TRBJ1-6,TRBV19,CASSIRMDRGSYSPLHF
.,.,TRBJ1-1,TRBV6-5,CASQQGGEAFF
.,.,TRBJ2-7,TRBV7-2,CASSLRGFLDYEQYF
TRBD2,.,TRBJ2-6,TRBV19,CASSKKVAGRTSGANVLTF
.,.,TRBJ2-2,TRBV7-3,CASSITSSPTRELFF
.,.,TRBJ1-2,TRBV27,CASSLSGAYGYTF
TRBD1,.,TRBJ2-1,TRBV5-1,CASSSTGGRDEQFF
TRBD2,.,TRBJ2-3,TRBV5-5,CASRKGLAALNTDTQYF
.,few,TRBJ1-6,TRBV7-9,CASSLARRTPPSTLHF
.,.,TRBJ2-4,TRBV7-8,CASSLGLEGRTYF
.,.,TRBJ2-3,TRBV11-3,CASSNEVRGTQYF
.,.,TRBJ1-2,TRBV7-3,CASSLTGAGTIPLRDGYTF
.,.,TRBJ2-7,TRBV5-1,CASSIGHSSSGEQYF
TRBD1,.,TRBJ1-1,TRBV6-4,CASRPTGGRDTEAFF
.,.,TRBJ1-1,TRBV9,CASSALAVSNTEAFF
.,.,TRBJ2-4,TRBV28,CAITGLAKNIQYF
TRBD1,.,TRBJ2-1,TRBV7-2,CASSLRGTGGNEQFF
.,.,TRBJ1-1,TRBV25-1,CASSAPLQGQNTEAFF
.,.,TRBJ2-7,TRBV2,CASSYTAIEQYF
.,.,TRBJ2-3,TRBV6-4,CASSLTLEDTQYF
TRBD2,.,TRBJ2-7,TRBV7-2,CASSPSGKAEEQYF
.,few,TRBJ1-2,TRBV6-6,CASSYSISYTF
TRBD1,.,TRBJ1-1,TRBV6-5,CASGGTAIIGAFF
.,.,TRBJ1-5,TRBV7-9,CASSPDGTARNQPQHF